The sequence of this TCR beta chain was determined in a study of early T cells in non-severe SARS-CoV-2 infection. Across the whole study: Bulk RNA isolated from unsorted whole blood underwent sequencing; chains were not paired.

Individual cDNA molecules were tagged with unique molecular identifiers, the study reported. MiXCR, run by TCRdb on the 5' RACE reads, gives a single entry per CDR3 protein. The data contain approximately 62,000 distinct CDR3 sequences, roughly 12% of them singletons. Points from the study as a whole: Anti-spike CD8 specificities were favored by VDJdb matching, whose results missed private and CD4 specificities.

Trimming removed 3 bases from V and 5 bases from J; junction bases left unmatched: 15. The CDR3 consists of 17 residues. Germline V gives CDR1 MNHEY, CDR2 SMNVEV (reference sequence). There are many counts of this clonotype. Its target is not known. The sequence was collected from an adult who was a healthcare worker with PCR-confirmed SARS-CoV-2 infection or an uninfected control (not recorded which). The material sequenced was whole blood. This chain connects TRBV27 to TRBJ2-5; 7 bases align to TRBD2. CDR3 in amino acids: CASSFRVRREKPETQYF. The CDR3 DNA reads as TGTGCCAGCAGTTTTAGAGTTCGGCGGGAGAAACCTGAGACCCAGTACTTC.